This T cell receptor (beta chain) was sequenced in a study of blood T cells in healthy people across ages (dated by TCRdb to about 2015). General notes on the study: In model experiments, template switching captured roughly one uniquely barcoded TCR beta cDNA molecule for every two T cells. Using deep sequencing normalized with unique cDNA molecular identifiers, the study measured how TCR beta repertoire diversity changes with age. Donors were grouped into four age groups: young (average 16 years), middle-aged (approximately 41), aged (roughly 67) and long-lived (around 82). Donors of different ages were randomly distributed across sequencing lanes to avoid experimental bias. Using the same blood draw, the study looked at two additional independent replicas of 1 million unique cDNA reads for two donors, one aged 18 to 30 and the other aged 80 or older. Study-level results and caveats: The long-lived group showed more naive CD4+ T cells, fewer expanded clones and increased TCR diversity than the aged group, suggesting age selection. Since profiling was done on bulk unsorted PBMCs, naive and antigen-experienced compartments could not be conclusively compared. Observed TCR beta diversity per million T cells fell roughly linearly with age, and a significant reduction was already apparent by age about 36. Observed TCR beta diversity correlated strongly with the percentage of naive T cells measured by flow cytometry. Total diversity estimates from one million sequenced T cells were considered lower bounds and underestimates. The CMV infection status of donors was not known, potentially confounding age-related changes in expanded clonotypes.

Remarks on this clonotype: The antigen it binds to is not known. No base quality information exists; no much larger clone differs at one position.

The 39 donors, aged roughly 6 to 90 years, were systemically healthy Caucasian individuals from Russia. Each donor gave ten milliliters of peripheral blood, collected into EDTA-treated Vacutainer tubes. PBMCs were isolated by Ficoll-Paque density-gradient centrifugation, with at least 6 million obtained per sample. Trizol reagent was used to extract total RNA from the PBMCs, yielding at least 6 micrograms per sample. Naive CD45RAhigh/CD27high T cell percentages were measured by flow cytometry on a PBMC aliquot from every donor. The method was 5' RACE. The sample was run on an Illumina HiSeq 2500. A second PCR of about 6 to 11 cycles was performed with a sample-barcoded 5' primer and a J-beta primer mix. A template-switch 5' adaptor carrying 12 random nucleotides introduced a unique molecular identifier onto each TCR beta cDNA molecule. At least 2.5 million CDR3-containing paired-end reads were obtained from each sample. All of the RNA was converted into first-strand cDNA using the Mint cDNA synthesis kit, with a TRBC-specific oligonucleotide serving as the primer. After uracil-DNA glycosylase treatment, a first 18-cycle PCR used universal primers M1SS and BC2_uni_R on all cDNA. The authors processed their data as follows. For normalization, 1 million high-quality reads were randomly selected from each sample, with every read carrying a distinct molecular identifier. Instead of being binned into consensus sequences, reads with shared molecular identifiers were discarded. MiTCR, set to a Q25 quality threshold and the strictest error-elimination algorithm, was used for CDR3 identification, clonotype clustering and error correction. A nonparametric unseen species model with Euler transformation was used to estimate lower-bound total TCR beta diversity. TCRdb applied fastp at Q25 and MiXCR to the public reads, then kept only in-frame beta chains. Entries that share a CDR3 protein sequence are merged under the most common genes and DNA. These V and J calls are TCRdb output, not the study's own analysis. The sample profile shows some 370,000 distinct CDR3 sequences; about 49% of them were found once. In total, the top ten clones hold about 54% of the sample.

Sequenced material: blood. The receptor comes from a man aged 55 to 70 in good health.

In nucleotides, the sequence is TGTGCCAGCACCTCCAGGGTCTCTCTCTACGAGCAGTACTTC. This encodes CASTSRVSLYEQYF. The V gene is TRBV21-1 and the J gene is TRBJ2-7; the D call in the table, TRBD1, was not verified against the DNA. TRBV21-1 is described as a pseudogene. CDR3 length: 14 amino acids, cysteine to phenylalanine. Only the CDR3 DNA stays, 42 bases, in frame from base 1.